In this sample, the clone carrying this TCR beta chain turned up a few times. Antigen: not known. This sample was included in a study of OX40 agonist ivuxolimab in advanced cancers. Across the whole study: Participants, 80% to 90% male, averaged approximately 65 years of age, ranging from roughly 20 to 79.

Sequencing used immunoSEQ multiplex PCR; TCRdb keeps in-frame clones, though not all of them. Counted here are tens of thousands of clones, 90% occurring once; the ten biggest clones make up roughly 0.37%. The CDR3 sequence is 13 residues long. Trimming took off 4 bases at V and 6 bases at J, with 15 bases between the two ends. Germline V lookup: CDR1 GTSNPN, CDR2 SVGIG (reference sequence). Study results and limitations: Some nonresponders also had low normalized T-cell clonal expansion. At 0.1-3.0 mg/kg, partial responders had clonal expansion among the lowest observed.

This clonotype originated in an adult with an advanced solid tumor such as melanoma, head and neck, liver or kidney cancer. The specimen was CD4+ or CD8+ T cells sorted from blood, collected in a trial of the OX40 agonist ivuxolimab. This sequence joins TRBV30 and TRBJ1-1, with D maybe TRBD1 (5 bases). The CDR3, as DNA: TGTGCCTGGATCAAGTATCAGACAGCTGAAGCTTTCTTT. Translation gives CAWIKYQTAEAFF.